The clone carrying this TCR beta chain came up many times. V was shortened by 0 bases and J by 7 bases, with 7 bases between the two germline ends. Looked up from germline, CDR1 is SGHRS and CDR2 is YFSETQ. The CDR3 covers 13 residues. This record comes from a study of prognosis after radiotherapy for stage I lung cancer. Amplification of the TCR beta CDR3 (from genomic DNA) was done by two-round multiplex PCR. Every TRBV and TRBJ gene had its own specific primer in first-round PCR. TCRdb reprocessed the multiplex PCR reads via MiXCR and lists one record per CDR3 protein. The data show roughly 30,000 distinct CDR3 sequences, with around half seen just once and about 17% held by the top ten.

The chain has TRBV5-1 and TRBJ1-4, with D perhaps matching TRBD1 (6 bases). This clonotype was obtained from a donor over 45 with non-small cell lung cancer. The starting material was PBMCs, obtained before or after stereotactic body radiation therapy (not recorded which). This CDR3 is CASSLDRVEKLFF. CDR3 nucleotides: TGCGCCAGCAGCTTGGACAGGGTTGAAAAACTGTTTTTT.